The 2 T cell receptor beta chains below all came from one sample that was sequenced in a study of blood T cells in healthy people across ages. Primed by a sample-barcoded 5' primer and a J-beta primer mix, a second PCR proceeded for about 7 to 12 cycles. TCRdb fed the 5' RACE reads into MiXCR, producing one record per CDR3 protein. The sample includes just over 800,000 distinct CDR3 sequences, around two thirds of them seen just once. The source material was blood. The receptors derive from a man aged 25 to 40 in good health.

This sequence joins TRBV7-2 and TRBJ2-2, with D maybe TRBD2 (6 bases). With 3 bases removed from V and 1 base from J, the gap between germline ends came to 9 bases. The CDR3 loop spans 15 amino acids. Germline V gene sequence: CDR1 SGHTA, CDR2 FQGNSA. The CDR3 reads CASSLGLKNTGELFF. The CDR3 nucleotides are TGTGCCAGCAGCTTGGGACTTAAGAACACCGGGGAGCTGTTTTTT.

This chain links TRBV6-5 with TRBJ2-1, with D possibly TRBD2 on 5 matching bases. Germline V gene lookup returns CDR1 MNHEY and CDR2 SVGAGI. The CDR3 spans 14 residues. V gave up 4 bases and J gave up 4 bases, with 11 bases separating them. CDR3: CASSSIGGYNEQFF. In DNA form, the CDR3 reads TGTGCCAGCAGTTCCATCGGAGGTTACAATGAGCAGTTCTTC.